This TCR beta chain appears in the sequencing data of a study of beta chain features in type 1 diabetes. The study, taken as a whole, reports: VDJ junctions sequenced from type 1 diabetes patients showed fewer insertions and more deletions.

To note about this clone: No antigen is known for it.

Expressed TCRB transcripts were sequenced after all isolated RNA was converted to cDNA. The data were produced by immunoSEQ multiplex PCR, yet TCRdb's version contains in-frame clones alone and is incomplete. The repertoire holds some 150,000 clones, with 6.9% as singletons. The germline V gene encodes CDR1 SGDLS and CDR2 YYNGEE. Between the trimmed V and J ends, which lost 0 bases and 10 bases, there was a span of 26 bases. There are 18 residues in the CDR3. This clonotype originated in a woman aged 25 to 45 in good health. The rearrangement links TRBV9 to TRBJ2-1; D is perhaps TRBD2 (7 bases). The specimen sequenced was central memory CD4+ T cells from blood. The CDR3 protein is CASSVGPGGRTPGEEQFF. CDR3 DNA: TGTGCCAGCAGCGTAGGACCCGGCGGGAGAACCCCAGGGGAGGAGCAGTTCTTC.